The 22 T cell receptor beta chains below come from one sample, sequenced in a study of breast tumors, draining lymph nodes, adjacent tissues. Breast cancer patients provided tissue from their axillary draining lymph nodes. Each CDR3 protein gets one entry after TCRdb re-called the multiplex PCR reads with MiXCR. The sample shows over 150,000 distinct CDR3 sequences, 30% to 35% of them seen only once. Sequencing used axillary lymph node tissue. Receptor source: a female donor with breast cancer. Some clones in this sample may be carry-over from other donors' samples.

The rearrangement uses TRBV11-2 and TRBJ1-1, with 7 bases aligning to TRBD1. Per germline, CDR1 SGHAT and CDR2 FQNNGV. V was pared by 6 bases and J by 1 base, with 2 bases of the junction left unmatched. This CDR3 spans 13 amino acids. The DNA of the CDR3 is TGTGCCAGCAGGGGACAGCAGAACACTGAAGCTTTCTTT. This codes for CASRGQQNTEAFF.

This clonotype was counted a single time. A much larger clone differs from this one at a single base, so this may be a read error. The chain uses TRBV6-5 and TRBJ2-5; TRBD2 matches at 7 bases. The CDR3 is made up of 15 amino acids. Per germline, CDR1 MNHEY and CDR2 SVGAGI. The CDR3 spells CASSPHRGSGEAQYF. The CDR3 nucleotides read TGTGCCAGCAGCCCCCATCGCGGGAGCGGAGAGGCCCAGTACTTC.

With respect to this clonotype: A read error may be the cause here, since a much bigger clone is one base away. This chain links TRBV5-4 with TRBJ2-7, with D tentatively TRBD2 (6 bases). The germline V gene encodes CDR1 SGHNT and CDR2 YYREEE (reference sequence). V gave up 2 bases and J gave up 9 bases, with 15 bases separating them. The CDR3 consists of 13 residues. CDR3 amino acids: CASSLERLGGQYF. The CDR3 nucleotides are TGTGCCAGCAGCTTAGAGCGGCTCGGGGGGCAGTACTTC.

This clonotype was found many times. This chain links TRBV12-5 with TRBJ2-1; 13 nucleotides align to TRBD2. The CDR3 spans 15 residues. Germline lookup yields CDR1 LGHNT and CDR2 FRNRAP. V gave up 1 base and J gave up 15 bases; unmatched junction bases: 9. The DNA of the CDR3 is TGTGCTAGTGGTTTGGCTATACTAGCGGGAGGGCCGACGTTCTTC. This translates into CASGLAILAGGPTFF. The full variable domain, with the rest looked up from reference TRBV12-5 and TRBJ2-1, is DARVTQTPRHKVTEMGQEVTMRCQPILGHNTVFWYRQTMMQGLELLAYFRNRAPLDDSGMPKDRFSAEMPDATLATLKIQPSEPRDSAVYFCASGLAILAGGPTFFGPGTRLTVL.

There are many counts of this clonotype. The V call is TRBV7-6, the J call TRBJ1-2; D possibly corresponds to TRBD1 (5 bases). The germline gives CDR1 SGHVS, CDR2 FNYEAQ. V was clipped by 5 bases and J by 3 bases, with 19 bases between them. The CDR3 is made up of 16 amino acids. DNA for the CDR3: TGTGCCAGCAGCCCCCGGTCAGGGCTTGCGTACTATGGCTACACCTTC. It codes for CASSPRSGLAYYGYTF.

The chain joins TRBV29-1 to TRBJ2-1, with 10 bases matching TRBD1. Germline assignment: CDR1 SQVTM and CDR2 ANQGSEA. Trimming at V came to 8 bases and at J to 6 bases, leaving 19 bases not matched to a gene. This CDR3 contains 17 residues. CDR3 in amino acids: CSTEGFSGQGTGNEQFF. The CDR3 bases are TGCAGCACCGAAGGGTTCTCGGGACAGGGGACTGGCAATGAGCAGTTCTTC.

Worth noting for this clonotype: A clone one base away is much larger, so this may be a read error. The rearrangement joins TRBV9 to TRBJ2-1; weak D call: TRBD2 (5 bases). The germline gives CDR1 SGDLS, CDR2 YYNGEE. The CDR3 sequence is 17 residues long. The CDR3, as DNA: TGTGCCAGCAGCGTATTTAGTGGGAGTCGCGCCTACAATGAGCAGCTCTTC. It codes for CASSVFSGSRAYNEQLF.

Points on this clonotype: The conserved phenylalanine or tryptophan normally closing the CDR3 is absent here, so this likely arose from a read error. The limits of the CDR3 on the DNA are not certain, so only TCRdb's listed CDR3 is given. The V gene is TRBV9, the J gene TRBJ2-6. The CDR3 contains 8 residues when both ends are counted. Germline values: CDR1 SGDLS, CDR2 YYNGEE. The chain's CDR3 is CASSVGTS.

This clonotype was detected ten times or more. This chain links TRBV7-6 with TRBJ2-3; tentative D call: TRBD2 (6 bases). Germline lookup yields CDR1 SGHVS and CDR2 FNYEAQ. The ends were cut back, 5 bases at V and 3 bases at J, with 15 bases in the middle. The CDR3 spans 15 residues. CDR3 sequence: CASSPTYGGTDTQYF. Here the CDR3 DNA reads TGTGCCAGCAGCCCGACATACGGGGGTACAGATACGCAGTATTTT.

The sample holds many counts of this clonotype. The chain links TRBV6-5 to TRBJ1-2, with a possible D match to TRBD1 (6 bases). V was trimmed by 5 bases and J by 3 bases, leaving 10 bases between them. There are 13 residues in the CDR3. Germline values: CDR1 MNHEY, CDR2 SVGAGI. The CDR3 reads CASSPNRDYGYTF. The CDR3 DNA sequence: TGTGCCAGCAGTCCCAACAGGGACTATGGCTACACCTTC.

This clonotype was counted a few times. A read error may explain this, as a much larger clone is one base away. The V call is TRBV7-8, the J call TRBJ1-2, with a weak D call TRBD1 (6 bases). The germline V gene has CDR1 SGHVS and CDR2 FQNEAQ. The CDR3 is 16 residues long. CDR3: CASSPYRDTANYGHTF. In DNA, the CDR3 is TGTGCCAGCAGCCCGTACCGGGACACCGCTAACTATGGCCACACCTTC.

The rearrangement joins TRBV5-1 to TRBJ2-3; D could derive from TRBD1 or TRBD2 (5 bases each). Germline loops: CDR1 SGHRS, CDR2 YFSETQ. V lost 2 bases and J 4 bases, leaving 14 bases between the germline ends. CDR3 length equals 15 residues. The CDR3 loop reads CASSLGTAVPDTQYF. The CDR3, as DNA: TGCGCCAGCAGCTTAGGGACGGCCGTTCCAGATACGCAGTATTTT.

This chain uses TRBV5-1 with TRBJ2-2; unclear D gene. The CDR3 extends over 17 amino acids. Trimming took 0 bases from V and 2 from J, leaving 14 bases between them. CDR1 and CDR2 from the germline V gene are SGHRS and YFSETQ. The DNA for the CDR3 is TGCGCCAGCAGCTTGGCCCCCGACAATCGAAACACCGGGGAGCTGTTTTTT. The encoded protein is CASSLAPDNRNTGELFF.

The V and J genes are TRBV29-1 and TRBJ1-4; a weak D match, TRBD1 (5 bases). The CDR3 contains 12 residues. The V end lost 3 bases, the J end lost 10 bases, and 12 bases lay between the germline ends. CDR1 and CDR2 from the germline V gene are SQVTM and ANQGSEA. This chain's CDR3 is CSVDGTDGKLFF. CDR3 sequence (DNA): TGCAGCGTTGACGGGACTGACGGAAAACTGTTTTTT. Full variable domain (remainder filled in from reference TRBV29-1 and TRBJ1-4): SAVISQKPSRDICQRGTSLTIQCQVDSQVTMMFWYRQQPGQSLTLIATANQGSEATYESGFVIDKFPISRPNLTFSTLTVSNMSPEDSSIYLCSVDGTDGKLFFGSGTQLSVL.

This clonotype was seen just once. The chain is built from TRBV12-3 or TRBV12-4 and TRBJ2-3, with 8 bases aligning to TRBD1. This CDR3 contains 15 residues. V was clipped by 6 bases and J by 5 bases; unmatched bases: 10. The CDR3 nucleotides are TGTGCCAGCAGCCTGCCCCAGGGGGCGAGAGATACGCAGTATTTT. This gives the protein CASSLPQGARDTQYF.

This clonotype was counted ten times or more. The chain couples TRBV7-9 to TRBJ2-7, with TRBD1 matching 7 bases. There are 14 residues in the CDR3. Germline CDR1 SEHNR, CDR2 FQNEAQ (reference sequence). Trimming at V came to 5 bases and at J to 2 bases, leaving 6 bases not matched to a gene. CDR3 sequence: CASSETGTAYEQYF. The CDR3 coding sequence is TGTGCCAGCAGCGAAACCGGGACAGCCTACGAGCAGTACTTC.

Written as DNA, the CDR3 is TGTGCCAGCAGCATGAGGGGGAGCCATGAGCAGTTCTTC. Translating it yields CASSMRGSHEQFF. V and J are TRBV7-9 and TRBJ2-1, with D perhaps TRBD1 (6 bases). Germline CDR1 SEHNR, CDR2 FQNEAQ (reference sequence). Trimming stripped 5 bases from V and 8 bases from J, with 13 bases between. This CDR3 comprises 13 residues.

This clonotype was recorded at least ten times. The V call is TRBV20-1, the J call TRBJ2-7; possibly TRBD1 for D (6 bases). V lost 2 bases, J lost 3 bases, and 14 bases lay in between. Germline CDR1 and CDR2: DFQATT and SNEGSKA (reference sequence). The CDR3 length is 14 residues. CDR3 amino acids: CSARIRGIDYEQYF. The CDR3 region has the DNA TGCAGTGCTAGAATAAGGGGGATTGACTACGAGCAGTACTTC.

This chain uses TRBV11-3 with TRBJ1-2, with D perhaps matching TRBD1 (5 bases). V was cut by 6 bases and J by 3 bases, with 14 bases left in between. This CDR3 contains 14 residues. Germline V gene data show CDR1 as SGHNT and CDR2 as YENEEA. In DNA form, the CDR3 reads TGTGCCAGCAGTGCCGACAGACCATACTATGGCTACACCTTC. This gives the protein CASSADRPYYGYTF.

This clonotype was seen only a few times. One end of the junction varies from germline; a read error may be responsible. The gene calls are TRBV30 and TRBJ2-7; unclear D gene. The CDR3 consists of 13 residues. CDR1 GTSNPN and CDR2 SVGIG come from the germline V gene (reference sequence). In DNA form, the CDR3 reads TGTGCCCGGAGTGTCGGTCGCTCCTACGAGCAGTACTTC. It codes for CARSVGRSYEQYF. Drawing the rest from reference TRBV30 and TRBJ2-7, the complete variable domain is SQTIHQWPATLVQPVGSPLSLECTVEGTSNPNLYWYRQAAGRGLQLLFYSVGIGQISSEVPQNLSASRPQDRQFILSSKKLLLSDSGFYLCARSVGRSYEQYFGPGTRLTVT.

In this sample, this clonotype turned up many times. This chain connects TRBV7-6 to TRBJ2-1, with 9 bases fitting TRBD1. Germline V CDR1 and CDR2: SGHVS, FNYEAQ. J gave up 6 bases and V 4 bases, and 7 bases lay outside the gene matches. The CDR3 consists of 15 residues. The CDR3 protein is CASSSGTGRGNEQFF. Here the CDR3 DNA reads TGTGCCAGCAGCTCCGGGACAGGGAGGGGCAATGAGCAGTTCTTC.

As for this clonotype: This may be a read error, as it is one base from a much larger clone. V usage is TRBV20-1 and J usage is TRBJ2-7, with 8 nucleotides matching TRBD2. This CDR3 has 14 amino acids. Germline trimming cut 6 bases from V and 6 bases from J; bases unmatched to any gene: 13. The V gene's germline CDR1 is DFQATT and CDR2 SNEGSKA (reference sequence). CDR3: CSAPTGGGTSEQYF. The CDR3 DNA reads TGCAGTGCCCCCACCGGGGGGGGAACCTCCGAGCAGTACTTC.